The 2 T cell receptor beta chains in this list originate from one sample, sequenced in a study of Ad26.COV2.S vaccination and SARS-CoV-2 variants. This table comes from immunoSEQ multiplex PCR, and its TCRdb copy is limited to in-frame clones, with some not included. The table has more than 300,000 clones, approximately 86% seen once. The treatment was: roughly 18 received Ad26.COV2.S at low or high dose, single or two shots; about 5 received placebo; per-sample allocation not given. Sampling was done on day 63 after the first vaccine or placebo injection. This specimen was peripheral blood, taken in a trial of Ad26.COV2.S vaccine versus placebo. Source of these receptors: a person between 18 and 59 years old who received the Ad26.COV2.S COVID-19 vaccine or a placebo.

The chain carries TRBV5-1 and TRBJ1-1; D might be TRBD1 (6 bases). This CDR3 spans 18 amino acids. Germline CDR1 is SGHRS and CDR2 is YFSETQ. V lost 5 bases and J lost 0, with 23 bases in between. CDR3 in DNA: TGCGCCAGCAGACCGGGACACTCAGGAAGATATATGAACACTGAAGCTTTCTTT. Its protein product is CASRPGHSGRYMNTEAFF.

The CDR3 loop reads CASSFYYRDRGWGNQPQHF. CDR3 DNA: TGTGCCAGCAGCTTCTATTACCGGGACAGGGGATGGGGCAATCAGCCCCAGCATTTT. This rearrangement joins TRBV5-6 to TRBJ1-5; 10 bases map to TRBD1. Trimming cost V 2 bases and J 2 bases; bases outside gene matches: 13. There are 19 residues in the CDR3. Germline values: CDR1 SGHDT, CDR2 YYEEEE.